This is a list of T cell receptor beta chains from one sample in a study of OX40 agonist ivuxolimab in advanced cancers. Data came from immunoSEQ multiplex PCR; TCRdb stores just in-frame clones and leaves some out. The sample carries about 71,000 clones, just under 95% recorded once. This specimen was CD4+ or CD8+ T cells sorted from blood, taken in a trial of the OX40 agonist ivuxolimab. These receptors came from an adult with an advanced solid tumor such as melanoma, head and neck, liver or kidney cancer. The CDR3 runs from the conserved cysteine through the conserved F or W. Each record gives: V gene, J gene, CDR3 protein.

v_gene: TRBV6-7
j_gene: TRBJ2-4
CDR3aa: CASSRTKNIQYF

v_gene: TRBV19
j_gene: TRBJ1-1
CDR3aa: CASMEFSRGAFF

v_gene: TRBV7-6
j_gene: TRBJ1-4
CDR3aa: CASSLDLAGFATNEKLFF

v_gene: TRBV27
j_gene: TRBJ1-5
CDR3aa: CASSLAGYSNQPQHF

v_gene: TRBV6-5
j_gene: TRBJ1-2
CDR3aa: CASSLGTGYGYTF

v_gene: TRBV2
j_gene: TRBJ2-4
CDR3aa: CASKGGNIQYF

v_gene: TRBV28
j_gene: TRBJ2-7
CDR3aa: CATTLGDRGSYEQYF

v_gene: TRBV7-7
j_gene: TRBJ1-6
CDR3aa: CASSTGQGHSPLHF

v_gene: TRBV19
j_gene: TRBJ2-5
CDR3aa: CASSIQGSYQETQYF

v_gene: TRBV27
j_gene: TRBJ1-5
CDR3aa: CASSFQGAQPQHF

v_gene: TRBV7-2
j_gene: TRBJ2-3
CDR3aa: CASSFGTDTQYF

v_gene: TRBV2
j_gene: TRBJ1-2
CDR3aa: CASRPTGGRGYTF

v_gene: TRBV6-6
j_gene: TRBJ1-1
CDR3aa: CASSYDRSNTEAFF

v_gene: TRBV5-6
j_gene: TRBJ1-2
CDR3aa: CASSLRRAGAFYGYTF

v_gene: TRBV6-1
j_gene: TRBJ1-2
CDR3aa: CASSEIGPPENYGYTF

v_gene: TRBV9
j_gene: TRBJ1-5
CDR3aa: CASSVEGLSNQPQHF

v_gene: TRBV28
j_gene: TRBJ1-1
CDR3aa: CASSPRRVGGSSYTEAFF

v_gene: TRBV19
j_gene: TRBJ2-7
CDR3aa: CASSITDSLSYEQYF

v_gene: TRBV5-6
j_gene: TRBJ1-1
CDR3aa: CASSWGNTEAFF

v_gene: TRBV28
j_gene: TRBJ1-2
CDR3aa: CASCRDSLFLIGYTF

v_gene: TRBV28
j_gene: TRBJ1-1
CDR3aa: CASSLGGAFF

v_gene: TRBV14
j_gene: TRBJ2-1
CDR3aa: CASSLAIAAGNEQFF

v_gene: TRBV11-2
j_gene: TRBJ1-1
CDR3aa: CASSLTGPRIGNTEAFF

v_gene: TRBV6-1
j_gene: TRBJ2-2
CDR3aa: CASSLNSYTGELFF

v_gene: TRBV7-9
j_gene: TRBJ2-7
CDR3aa: CASTVGPYYEQYF

v_gene: TRBV5-6
j_gene: TRBJ1-1
CDR3aa: CASSRTESSEAFF

v_gene: TRBV5-4
j_gene: TRBJ2-7
CDR3aa: CASSEGSAPEQYF

v_gene: TRBV9
j_gene: TRBJ2-7
CDR3aa: CASSEGTGRRDPREQYF

v_gene: TRBV27
j_gene: TRBJ2-7
CDR3aa: CASSLGRGIDEQYF

v_gene: TRBV19
j_gene: TRBJ2-7
CDR3aa: CASSISGLAGTYEQYF

v_gene: TRBV6-1
j_gene: TRBJ2-3
CDR3aa: CASSEFLGTTSTDTQYF

v_gene: TRBV19
j_gene: TRBJ2-1
CDR3aa: CASSIPLWGGRDNEQFF

v_gene: TRBV27
j_gene: TRBJ1-3
CDR3aa: CASSLSWGSGNTIYF

v_gene: TRBV2
j_gene: TRBJ2-1
CDR3aa: CASSGPVNAYNEQFF

v_gene: TRBV4-3
j_gene: TRBJ1-3
CDR3aa: CASTGSLSGNTIYF

v_gene: TRBV5-1
j_gene: TRBJ2-1
CDR3aa: CASSPGTGVGNEQFF

v_gene: TRBV27
j_gene: TRBJ2-4
CDR3aa: CASSLSAGSKNIQYF

v_gene: TRBV7-3
j_gene: TRBJ2-1
CDR3aa: CASSSTGSGIWFF

v_gene: TRBV5-1
j_gene: TRBJ2-7
CDR3aa: CASSLAYSGMGYEQYF

v_gene: TRBV19
j_gene: TRBJ1-5
CDR3aa: CASSIYGDTSNQPQHF

v_gene: TRBV6-5
j_gene: TRBJ2-2
CDR3aa: CASSYIAGSTGELFF

v_gene: TRBV5-1
j_gene: TRBJ2-3
CDR3aa: CASSLVQVTDTQYF

v_gene: TRBV13
j_gene: TRBJ2-7
CDR3aa: CASSLSGSEQYF

v_gene: TRBV7-7
j_gene: TRBJ2-2
CDR3aa: CASSSGLARGTGELFF

v_gene: TRBV29-1
j_gene: TRBJ2-7
CDR3aa: CSVVDRTYEQYF

v_gene: TRBV27
j_gene: TRBJ2-2
CDR3aa: CASSLNPATGELFF

v_gene: TRBV7-6
j_gene: TRBJ2-1
CDR3aa: CASSSRLAGTGYNEQFF

v_gene: TRBV27
j_gene: TRBJ2-1
CDR3aa: CATLVRAGGPINEQFF

v_gene: TRBV6-5
j_gene: TRBJ1-5
CDR3aa: CASSYSSGGQPQHF

v_gene: TRBV27
j_gene: TRBJ2-7
CDR3aa: CASRMQDRGDYEQYF

v_gene: TRBV4-3
j_gene: TRBJ2-1
CDR3aa: CASSQDWASGNNEQFF

v_gene: TRBV13
j_gene: TRBJ2-1
CDR3aa: CASSLAGPLNEQFF

v_gene: TRBV28
j_gene: TRBJ2-1
CDR3aa: CASSPGLAEYRSYNEQFF

v_gene: TRBV9
j_gene: TRBJ1-3
CDR3aa: CASEGQGGNTIYF

v_gene: TRBV27
j_gene: TRBJ2-7
CDR3aa: CASSPTPSYEQYF

v_gene: TRBV7-2
j_gene: TRBJ2-3
CDR3aa: CATSSATDTQYF

v_gene: TRBV12-5
j_gene: TRBJ1-1
CDR3aa: CASGLDRAIQGTEAFF

v_gene: TRBV4-3
j_gene: TRBJ2-3
CDR3aa: CASSSSQGLTDTQYF

v_gene: TRBV4-2
j_gene: TRBJ2-1
CDR3aa: CASSQELADFYNEQFF